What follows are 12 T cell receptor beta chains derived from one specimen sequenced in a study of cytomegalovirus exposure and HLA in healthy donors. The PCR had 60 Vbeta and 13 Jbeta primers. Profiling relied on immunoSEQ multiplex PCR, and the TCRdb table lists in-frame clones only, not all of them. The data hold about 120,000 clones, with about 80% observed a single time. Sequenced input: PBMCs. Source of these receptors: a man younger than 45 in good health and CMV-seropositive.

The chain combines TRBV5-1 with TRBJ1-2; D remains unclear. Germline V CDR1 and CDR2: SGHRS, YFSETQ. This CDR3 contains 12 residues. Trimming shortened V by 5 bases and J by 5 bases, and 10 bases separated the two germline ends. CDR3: CASRETDYGYTF. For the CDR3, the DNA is TGCGCCAGCAGGGAAACAGATTATGGCTACACCTTC.

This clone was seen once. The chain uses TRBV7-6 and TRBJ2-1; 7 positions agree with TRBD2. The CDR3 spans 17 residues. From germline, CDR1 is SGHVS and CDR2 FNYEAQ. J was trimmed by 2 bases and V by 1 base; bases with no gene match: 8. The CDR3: CASSLGAGRGTYNEQFF. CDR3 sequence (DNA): TGTGCCAGCAGCTTAGGGGCTGGGCGGGGGACCTACAATGAGCAGTTCTTC.

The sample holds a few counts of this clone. CDR3 coding DNA: TGTGCCAGCAGCTTAGGGCGGCGGCTCCAAGAGACCCAGTACTTC. This encodes CASSLGRRLQETQYF. V gene TRBV11-2 combines with J gene TRBJ2-5; D remains ambiguous. Germline V gives CDR1 SGHAT, CDR2 FQNNGV. The CDR3 spans 15 residues. Trimming took 1 base from V and 1 from J, leaving 10 bases between them. Complete variable domain (other parts from reference TRBV11-2 and TRBJ2-5): EAGVAQSPRYKIIEKRQSVAFWCNPISGHATLYWYQQILGQGPKLLIQFQNNGVVDDSQLPKDRFSAERLKGVDSTLKIQPAKLEDSAVYLCASSLGRRLQETQYFGPGTRLLVL.

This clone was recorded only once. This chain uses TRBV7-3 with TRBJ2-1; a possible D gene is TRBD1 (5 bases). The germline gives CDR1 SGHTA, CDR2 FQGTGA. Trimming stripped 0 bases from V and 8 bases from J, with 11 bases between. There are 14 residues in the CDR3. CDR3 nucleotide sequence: TGTGCCAGCAGCTTAACTCCAGGGTCGGATGAGCAGTTCTTC. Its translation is CASSLTPGSDEQFF.

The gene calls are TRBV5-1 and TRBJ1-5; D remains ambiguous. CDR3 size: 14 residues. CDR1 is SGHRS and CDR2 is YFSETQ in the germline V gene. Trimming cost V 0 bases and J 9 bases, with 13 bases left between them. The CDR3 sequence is CASSLVVAPWPQHF. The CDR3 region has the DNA TGCGCCAGCAGCTTGGTGGTGGCCCCGTGGCCCCAGCATTTT.

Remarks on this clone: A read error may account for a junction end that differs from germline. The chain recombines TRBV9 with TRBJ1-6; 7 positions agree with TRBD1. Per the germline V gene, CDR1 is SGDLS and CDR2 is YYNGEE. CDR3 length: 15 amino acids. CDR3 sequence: CASSVRQGDNSPLHF. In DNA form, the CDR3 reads TGTGCCAGCAGCGTACGACAGGGAGATAACTCACCCCTCCACTTT.

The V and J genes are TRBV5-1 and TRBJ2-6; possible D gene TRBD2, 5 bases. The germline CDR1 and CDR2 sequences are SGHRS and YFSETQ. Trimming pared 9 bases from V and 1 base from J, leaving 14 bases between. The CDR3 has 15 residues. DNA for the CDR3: TGCGCCACAACCTCCTCGGGGTCTGGGGCCAACGTCCTGACTTTC. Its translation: CATTSSGSGANVLTF.

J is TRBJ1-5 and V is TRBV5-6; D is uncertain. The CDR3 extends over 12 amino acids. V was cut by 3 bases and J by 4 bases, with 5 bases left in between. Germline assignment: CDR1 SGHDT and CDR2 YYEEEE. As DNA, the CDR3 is TGTGCCAGCAGCTCGACAAATCAGCCCCAGCATTTT. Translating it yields CASSSTNQPQHF.

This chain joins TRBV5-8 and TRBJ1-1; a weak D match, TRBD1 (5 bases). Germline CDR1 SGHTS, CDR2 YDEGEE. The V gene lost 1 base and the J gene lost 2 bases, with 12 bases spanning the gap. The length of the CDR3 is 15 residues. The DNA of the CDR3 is TGTGCCAGCAGCTTGCCCCAGGGCGAAAACACTGAAGCTTTCTTT. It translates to CASSLPQGENTEAFF. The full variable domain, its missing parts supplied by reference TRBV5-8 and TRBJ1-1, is EAGVTQSPTHLIKTRGQQATLRCSPISGHTSVYWYQQALGLGLQFLLWYDEGEERNRGNFPPRFSGRQFPNYSSELNVNALELEDSALYLCASSLPQGENTEAFFGQGTRLTVV.

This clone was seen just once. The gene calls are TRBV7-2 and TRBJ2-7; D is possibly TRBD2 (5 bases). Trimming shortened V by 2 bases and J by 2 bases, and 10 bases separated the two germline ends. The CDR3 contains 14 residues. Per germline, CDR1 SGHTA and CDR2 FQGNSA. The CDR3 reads CASSLPGITYEQYF. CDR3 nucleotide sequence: TGTGCCAGCAGCTTACCGGGGATAACCTACGAGCAGTACTTC.

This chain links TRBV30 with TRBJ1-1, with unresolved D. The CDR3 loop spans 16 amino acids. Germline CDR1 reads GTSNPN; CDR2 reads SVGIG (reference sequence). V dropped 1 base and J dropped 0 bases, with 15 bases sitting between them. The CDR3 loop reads CAWSAWQILMNTEAFF. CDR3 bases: TGTGCCTGGAGTGCCTGGCAGATTCTGATGAACACTGAAGCTTTCTTT.

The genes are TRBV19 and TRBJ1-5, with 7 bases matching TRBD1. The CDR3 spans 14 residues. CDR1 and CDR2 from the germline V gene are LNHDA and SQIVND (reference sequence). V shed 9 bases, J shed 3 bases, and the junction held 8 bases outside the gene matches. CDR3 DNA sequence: TGTGCCAGCAATAGGGGGCGCCCCAATCAGCCCCAGCATTTT. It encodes CASNRGRPNQPQHF.